This TCR beta chain comes out of a study of OX40 agonist ivuxolimab in advanced cancers. General study points: Antigen specificity of clonally expanded peripheral T cells was not established. The average count of expanded clones was higher among CD8+ T cells than among CD4+.

Of note for this clone: What it binds is unknown.

Autoimmune disease history or systemic immunosuppression excluded patients. Method: immunoSEQ multiplex PCR; TCRdb's copy keeps in-frame clones and lacks some. The sample has approximately 80,000 clones, about 89% seen once; the top ten hold less than 0.55%. The origin of this receptor is an adult with an advanced solid tumor such as melanoma, head and neck, liver or kidney cancer. Sequences were derived from CD4+ or CD8+ T cells sorted from blood, sampled in a trial of the OX40 agonist ivuxolimab.

CDR3 bases: TGTGCCAGCAGCTTGGACAGGGGTCGACAGCCCCAGCATTTT. This gives the protein CASSLDRGRQPQHF. The J gene is TRBJ1-5, the V gene TRBV7-2; 9 bases are a match to TRBD1. This CDR3 region has 14 residues. Germline V gives CDR1 SGHTA, CDR2 FQGNSA. With 3 bases clipped from V and 7 bases from J, the junction kept 4 bases outside the gene matches.